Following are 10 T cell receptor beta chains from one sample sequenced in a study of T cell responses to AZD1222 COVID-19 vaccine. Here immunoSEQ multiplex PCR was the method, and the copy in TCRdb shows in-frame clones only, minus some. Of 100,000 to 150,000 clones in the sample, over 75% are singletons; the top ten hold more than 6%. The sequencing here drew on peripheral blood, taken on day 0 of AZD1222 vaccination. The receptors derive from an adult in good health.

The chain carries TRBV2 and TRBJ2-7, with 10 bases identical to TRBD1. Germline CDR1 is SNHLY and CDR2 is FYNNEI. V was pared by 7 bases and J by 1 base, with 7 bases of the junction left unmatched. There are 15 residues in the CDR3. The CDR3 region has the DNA TGTGCCAGCAACGTAGGGACAGGGGTTTCCTACGAGCAGTACTTC. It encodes CASNVGTGVSYEQYF.

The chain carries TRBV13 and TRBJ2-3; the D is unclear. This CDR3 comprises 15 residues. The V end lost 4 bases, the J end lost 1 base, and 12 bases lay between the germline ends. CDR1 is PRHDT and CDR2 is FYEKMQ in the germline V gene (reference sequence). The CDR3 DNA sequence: TGTGCCAGCAGCTCCCGGATAGAGGGCACAGATACGCAGTATTTT. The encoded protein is CASSSRIEGTDTQYF.

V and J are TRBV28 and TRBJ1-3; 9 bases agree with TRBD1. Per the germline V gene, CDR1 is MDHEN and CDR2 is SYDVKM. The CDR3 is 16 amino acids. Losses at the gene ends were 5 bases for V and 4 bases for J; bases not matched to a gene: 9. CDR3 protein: CASSPQGALLGNTIYF. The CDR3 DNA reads TGTGCCAGCAGTCCACAGGGGGCGCTTCTAGGAAACACCATATATTTT.

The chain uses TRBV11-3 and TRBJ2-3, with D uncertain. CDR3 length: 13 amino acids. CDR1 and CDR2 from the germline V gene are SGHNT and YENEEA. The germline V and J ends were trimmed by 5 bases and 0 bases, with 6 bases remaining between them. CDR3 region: CASSLTSTDTQYF. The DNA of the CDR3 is TGTGCCAGCAGCCTGACTAGCACAGATACGCAGTATTTT.

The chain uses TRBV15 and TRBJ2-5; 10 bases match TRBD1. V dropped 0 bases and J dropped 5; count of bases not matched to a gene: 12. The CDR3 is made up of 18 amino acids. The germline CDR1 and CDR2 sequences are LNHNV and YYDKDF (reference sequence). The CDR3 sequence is CATSRDRSGTGARETQYF. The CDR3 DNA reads TGTGCCACCAGCAGAGATCGGTCTGGGACAGGGGCTCGGGAGACCCAGTACTTC.

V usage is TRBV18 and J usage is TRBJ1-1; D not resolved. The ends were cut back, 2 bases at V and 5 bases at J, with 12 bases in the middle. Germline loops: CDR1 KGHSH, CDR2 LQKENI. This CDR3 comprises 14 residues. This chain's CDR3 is CASSPIFMGTEAFF. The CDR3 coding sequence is TGTGCCAGCTCACCAATCTTTATGGGGACTGAAGCTTTCTTT.

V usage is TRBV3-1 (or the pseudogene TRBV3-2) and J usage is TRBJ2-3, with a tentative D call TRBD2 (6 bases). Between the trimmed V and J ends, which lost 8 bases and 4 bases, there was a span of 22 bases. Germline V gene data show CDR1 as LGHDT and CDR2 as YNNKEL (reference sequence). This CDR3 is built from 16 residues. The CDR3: CASGRSGSGVADTQYF. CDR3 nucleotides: TGTGCCAGCGGACGAAGCGGTAGCGGAGTGGCAGATACGCAGTATTTT.

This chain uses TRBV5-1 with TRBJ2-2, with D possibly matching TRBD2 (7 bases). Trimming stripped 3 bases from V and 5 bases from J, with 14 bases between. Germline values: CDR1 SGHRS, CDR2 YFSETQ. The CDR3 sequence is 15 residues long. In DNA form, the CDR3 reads TGCGCCAGCAGCTGGGGGGGGCTGGGGACCGGGGAGCTGTTTTTT. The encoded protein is CASSWGGLGTGELFF.

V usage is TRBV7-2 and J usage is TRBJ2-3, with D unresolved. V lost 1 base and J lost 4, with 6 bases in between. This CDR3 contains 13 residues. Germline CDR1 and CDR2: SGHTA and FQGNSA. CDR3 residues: CASSLGWADTQYF. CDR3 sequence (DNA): TGTGCCAGCAGCTTAGGATGGGCAGATACGCAGTATTTT.

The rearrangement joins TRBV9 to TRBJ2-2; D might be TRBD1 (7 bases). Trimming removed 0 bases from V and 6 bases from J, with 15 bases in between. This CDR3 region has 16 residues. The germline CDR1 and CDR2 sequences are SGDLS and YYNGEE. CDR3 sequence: CASSVATGRLAGELFF. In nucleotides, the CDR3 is TGTGCCAGCAGCGTAGCGACAGGGAGGTTGGCCGGGGAGCTGTTTTTT.